The 7 T cell receptor beta chains below all came from one sample that was sequenced in a study of cytomegalovirus exposure and HLA in healthy donors. Primers for the PCR totalled 60 Vbeta and 13 Jbeta. TCRdb's copy holds only in-frame clones and misses some; the assay was immunoSEQ multiplex PCR. The table includes approximately 220,000 clones, 75% detected once. Material for sequencing was PBMCs. These receptors were collected from a woman under 40 in good health and CMV-seronegative.

The chain couples TRBV10-1 to TRBJ1-1, with 10 bases fitting TRBD1. Per germline, CDR1 WNHNN and CDR2 SYGVQD (reference sequence). This CDR3 spans 18 amino acids. J lost 2 bases, V lost 0 bases, and 9 bases had no gene match. The CDR3 protein is CASSESKRQGAANTEAFF. CDR3 bases: TGCGCCAGCAGTGAGTCGAAAAGACAGGGGGCTGCAAACACTGAAGCTTTCTTT.

Concerning this clone itself: In the same sample, other DNA sequences code for this CDR3. The chain employs TRBV6-1 and TRBJ2-7, with D perhaps TRBD1 (6 bases). The CDR3 totals 14 residues. The V end was cut by 4 bases, the J end by 2 bases, with 12 bases between. Germline assignment: CDR1 MNHNS and CDR2 SASEGT. The CDR3 protein is CASSVGTSAYEQYF. CDR3 nucleotide sequence: TGTGCCAGCAGTGTAGGGACATCGGCCTACGAGCAGTACTTC.

The CDR3 loop is CASTVDISNYGYTF. The CDR3 bases are TGTGCCAGCACGGTGGACATCTCTAACTATGGCTACACCTTC. V and J are TRBV9 and TRBJ1-2, with a possible D match to TRBD1 (5 bases). Deletions cut 6 bases from V and 0 bases from J, with 12 bases between. Looked up from germline, CDR1 is SGDLS and CDR2 is YYNGEE. The CDR3 spans 14 residues. Full variable domain (rest looked up from reference TRBV9 and TRBJ1-2): DSGVTQTPKHLITATGQRVTLRCSPRSGDLSVYWYQQSLDQGLQFLIQYYNGEERAKGNILERFSAQQFPDLHSELNLSSLELGDSALYFCASTVDISNYGYTFGSGTRLTVV.

The V call is TRBV7-6, the J call TRBJ1-1; 7 nucleotides line up with TRBD1. This CDR3 contains 13 residues. Germline V lookup: CDR1 SGHVS, CDR2 FNYEAQ. The junction had 3 bases not matched to a gene; V was cut back by 4 bases and J by 4 bases. The CDR3 spells CASSSNRGTEAFF. Here the CDR3 DNA reads TGTGCCAGCAGCTCCAACAGGGGCACTGAAGCTTTCTTT.

This chain uses TRBV2 with TRBJ2-2; 7 bases map to TRBD1. The CDR3 totals 14 residues. Germline CDR1 SNHLY, CDR2 FYNNEI. The V gene end was trimmed by 6 bases and the J gene end by 2 bases; junction bases not matched to a gene: 3. CDR3 loop: CASRDRRNTGELFF. The DNA for the CDR3 is TGTGCCAGCAGGGACAGGAGAAACACCGGGGAGCTGTTTTTT.

This clone was detected a few times. This rearrangement joins TRBV6-1 to TRBJ1-2; 12 nucleotides agree with TRBD1. CDR3 length: 15 amino acids. Per the germline V gene, CDR1 is MNHNS and CDR2 is SASEGT. V was clipped by 3 bases and J by 8 bases; unmatched bases: 7. CDR3 in DNA: TGTGCCAGCAGTGAGCCGGGACAGGGGGCGTGGGGCTACACCTTC. Its translation: CASSEPGQGAWGYTF.

The chain joins TRBV9 to TRBJ2-3; 8 positions match TRBD2. Germline V CDR1 and CDR2: SGDLS, YYNGEE. The junction had 7 bases not matched to a gene; V was cut back by 0 bases and J by 4 bases. The CDR3 loop spans 16 amino acids. CDR3 coding DNA: TGTGCCAGCAGCGTAGGAATAACTAGCGGATCAGATACGCAGTATTTT. Translated: CASSVGITSGSDTQYF. The whole variable domain, filled in from reference TRBV9 and TRBJ2-3, reads DSGVTQTPKHLITATGQRVTLRCSPRSGDLSVYWYQQSLDQGLQFLIQYYNGEERAKGNILERFSAQQFPDLHSELNLSSLELGDSALYFCASSVGITSGSDTQYFGPGTRLTVL.